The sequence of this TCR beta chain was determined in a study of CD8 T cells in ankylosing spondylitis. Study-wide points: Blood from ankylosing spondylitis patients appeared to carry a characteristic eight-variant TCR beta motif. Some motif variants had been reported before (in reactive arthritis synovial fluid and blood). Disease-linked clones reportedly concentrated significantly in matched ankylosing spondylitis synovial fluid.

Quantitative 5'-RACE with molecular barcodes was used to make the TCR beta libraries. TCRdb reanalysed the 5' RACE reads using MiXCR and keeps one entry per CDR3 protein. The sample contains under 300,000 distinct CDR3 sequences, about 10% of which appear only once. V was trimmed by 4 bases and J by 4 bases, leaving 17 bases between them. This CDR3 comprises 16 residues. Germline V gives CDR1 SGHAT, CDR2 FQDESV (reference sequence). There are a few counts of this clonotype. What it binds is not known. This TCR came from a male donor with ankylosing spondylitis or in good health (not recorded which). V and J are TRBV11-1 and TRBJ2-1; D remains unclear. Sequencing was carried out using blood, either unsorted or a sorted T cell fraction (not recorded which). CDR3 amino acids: CASSSRQEKAYNEQFF. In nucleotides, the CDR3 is TGTGCCAGCAGCTCTCGGCAGGAAAAGGCTTACAATGAGCAGTTCTTC.